This paragraph reports one T cell receptor beta chain. Only a few counts were recorded for this clonotype. Its antigen is currently not known. Base qualities are not recorded, but no much larger clone differs from it by a single base. The data originate from a study of response to subunit inactivated influenza vaccine (dated by TCRdb to the late 2010s). Background on the whole study: The study used deep quantitative T cell receptor repertoire profiling to track responses to a trivalent subunit inactivated influenza vaccine.

General findings and caveats noted by the study authors: It was suggested by the authors that each seasonal influenza vaccination may recruit only a limited number of new T cells.

The library was produced with RT-PCR. The listed sequencing device is Illumina HiSeq 2500. The raw public data were reprocessed by TCRdb itself: fastp quality trimming at Q25, MiXCR clonotype calling, in-frame beta chains only. CDR3 protein duplicates are merged, each entry listing the most common genes and DNA. Within this sample are about 800,000 distinct CDR3 sequences, with 20% to 25% of them counted one time only. Roughly a tenth of the sample is in the top ten clones. The germline V gene sets CDR1 to ENHRY and CDR2 to SYGVKD. V gives up 3 bases and J gives up 3 bases, and the segment between their germline ends measures 6 bases. Taken from cysteine to phenylalanine, the CDR3 has 14 residues. The kept DNA is CDR3 alone, 42 bases in frame from the first base.

The TCR sequence derives from a man in his fifties who received an inactivated influenza vaccine. Donor details come from another sample of the same person, matched by shared clones. Sequencing was performed on PBMCs from blood, taken less than 6 days after vaccination. Recombination linked TRBV10-3 to TRBJ2-6, with the D gene uncertain. The CDR3 here reads CAISDVGGANVLTF. The DNA reads as follows: TGTGCCATCAGTGATGTTGGTGGGGCCAACGTCCTGACTTTC.